This is a list of T cell receptor beta chains from one sample in a study of T-cell memory formation after mild COVID-19. Each CDR3 protein gets one entry after TCRdb re-called the 5' RACE reads with MiXCR. The data contain 55,000 to 75,000 distinct CDR3 sequences, 25% to 35% of them singletons. Source material: PBMCs or a T cell subset sorted from them (not recorded which). The receptors stem from a man younger than 35 who had mild COVID-19 (a few samples of this study predate the infection). Cell type and time point are not known. The CDR3 runs from the conserved cysteine through the conserved F or W. Each record gives: clone size, D gene, V gene, J gene, CDR3 DNA, CDR3 protein. The D gene is left open where the match is weak. Not every row has a clone size; where given, it reads once, few, many or a size class.

>few|.|TRBV7-6|TRBJ2-7
TGTGCCAGCAGCTTGAACAGCCCAGCTTTCGAGCAGTACTTC
CASSLNSPAFEQYF
>.|.|TRBV4-1|TRBJ2-5
TGCGCCAGCTGTCAAGAGATCGGGGAACAAGAGACCCAGTACTTC
CASCQEIGEQETQYF
>few|.|TRBV7-2|TRBJ1-5
TGTGCCAGCAGCTTTGTCGGAGATAGCAATCAGCCCCAGCATTTT
CASSFVGDSNQPQHF
>.|.|TRBV9|TRBJ2-3
TGTGCCAGCAGCGTTGGGGGGACGGCGAGAGATACGCAGTATTTT
CASSVGGTARDTQYF
>few|TRBD1|TRBV4-1|TRBJ2-6
TGCGCCAGCAGCCCAGGACAGGGCGGCGTTGGGGCCAACGTCCTGACTTTC
CASSPGQGGVGANVLTF
>.|TRBD1|TRBV7-9|TRBJ2-5
TGTGCCAGCAGCCCTCCGGGACAGACACAAGAGACCCAGTACTTC
CASSPPGQTQETQYF
>few|TRBD1|TRBV5-4|TRBJ2-5
TGTGCCAGCAGCGCTGCCGGGACAGGGAAAGAGACCCAGTACTTC
CASSAAGTGKETQYF
>.|.|TRBV4-3|TRBJ2-5
TGCGCCAGCAGCCATATCCGGGAGGAGACCCAGTACTTC
CASSHIREETQYF
>few|.|TRBV6-5|TRBJ1-1
TGTGCCAGCAGTTACTCACAACCGGGACAAGTGAACACTGAAGCTTTCTTT
CASSYSQPGQVNTEAFF
>many|TRBD1|TRBV5-1|TRBJ2-5
TGCGCCAGCAGCACCGGGACAGGGCGCGCGGGGGCAAAAGAGACCCAGTACTTC
CASSTGTGRAGAKETQYF
>.|.|TRBV5-1|TRBJ2-2
TGCGCCAGCACCCTTTCAGGGGTCGCGGGCACCGGGGAGCTGTTTTTT
CASTLSGVAGTGELFF
>once|.|TRBV20-1|TRBJ2-3
TGCAGTGCTCGGGGAGATACGCAGTATTTT
CSARGDTQYF
>.|TRBD2|TRBV6-4|TRBJ2-1
TGTGCCAGCAGTGACGCTAGCGGGGCATACAATGAGCAGTTCTTC
CASSDASGAYNEQFF
>.|.|TRBV7-3|TRBJ1-2
TGTGCCAGCAGCTTTAACCCTAACTATGGCTACACCTTC
CASSFNPNYGYTF
>.|TRBD1|TRBV4-2|TRBJ1-6
TGTGCCAGCAGCCAAGAGGGACAGGGGCGTAATTCACCCCTCCACTTT
CASSQEGQGRNSPLHF
>.|.|TRBV5-8|TRBJ2-1
TGTGCCAGTAGCGTCAGGGAATCCTACAATGAGCAGTTCTTC
CASSVRESYNEQFF
>.|.|TRBV29-1|TRBJ2-2
TGCAGCGTTTTTGCCGATCTGAACACCGGGGAGCTGTTTTTT
CSVFADLNTGELFF
>.|TRBD2|TRBV4-1|TRBJ2-1
TGCGCCAGCAGCCAGGCTAGCGGGGGCTACAATGAGCAGTTCTTC
CASSQASGGYNEQFF
>many|TRBD1|TRBV7-8|TRBJ1-3
TGTGCCAGCAGCTTAGTGGGGACAGGGGTCTATGACACCATATATTTT
CASSLVGTGVYDTIYF
>many|TRBD2|TRBV7-9|TRBJ2-3
TGTGCCAGCAGCTTCACCCGACTAGCGGGAAGCACAGATACGCAGTATTTT
CASSFTRLAGSTDTQYF
>few|.|TRBV20-1|TRBJ1-2
TGCAGTGCTTTGGATAACTACACCTTC
CSALDNYTF
>few|.|TRBV5-1|TRBJ2-3
TGCGCCAGCAGCTTGCCTAGCGCGGCAGATACGCAGTATTTT
CASSLPSAADTQYF
>.|.|TRBV6-5|TRBJ1-5
TGTGCCAGCAGTTACGGAATTAGCAATCAGCCCCAGCATTTT
CASSYGISNQPQHF
>.|.|TRBV6-5|TRBJ2-2
TGTGCCAGCAGCCGCTCGAACACCGGGGAGCTGTTTTTT
CASSRSNTGELFF
>.|TRBD2|TRBV30|TRBJ2-5
TGTGCCTGGAGTCCCCCAGCGGGGGAGGAGACCCAGTACTTC
CAWSPPAGEETQYF
>many|.|TRBV7-2|TRBJ2-7
TGTGCCAGCAGCTTAGTAGGAGGGGGCGAGCAGTACTTC
CASSLVGGGEQYF
>.|TRBD1|TRBV6-1|TRBJ2-1
TGTGCCAGCAGTGTCGACAGGGGTTCCTACAATGAGCAGTTCTTC
CASSVDRGSYNEQFF
>few|.|TRBV5-1|TRBJ2-5
TGCGCCAGCAGCACCGATTGGGCATACGTAGAGACCCAGTACTTC
CASSTDWAYVETQYF
>.|.|TRBV5-5|TRBJ2-3
TGTGCCAGCAGCCGAGGGGGGACAGCGGGAGATACGCAGTATTTT
CASSRGGTAGDTQYF
>once|.|TRBV10-3|TRBJ2-5
TGTGCCATCAGTCCCGGGACCCAAGAGACCCAGTACTTC
CAISPGTQETQYF
>.|.|TRBV6-5|TRBJ1-5
TGTGCCAGCATGGCAGGGGTGCGTCAGCCCCAGCATTTT
CASMAGVRQPQHF
>.|.|TRBV7-9|TRBJ2-1
TGTGCCAGCAGCCCAGACTGGCGGGATGAGCAGTTCTTC
CASSPDWRDEQFF
>few|.|TRBV20-1|TRBJ1-2
TGCAGTGCTAGAGATTTGGGAACCAACTATGGCTACACCTTC
CSARDLGTNYGYTF
>few|.|TRBV4-2|TRBJ1-1
TGTGCCAGCAGCCAAGGGGAGGGGCGCGATACTGAAGCTTTCTTT
CASSQGEGRDTEAFF
>.|.|TRBV19|TRBJ2-1
TGTGCCAGTCGAGGGAACTCCTACAATGAGCAGTTCTTC
CASRGNSYNEQFF
>few|.|TRBV5-1|TRBJ1-1
TGCGCCAGCAGCTTACGGACTCCTGAATTTACTGAAGCTTTCTTT
CASSLRTPEFTEAFF
>.|.|TRBV7-9|TRBJ1-1
TGTGCCATAACCAGGGACATGAACACTGAAGCTTTCTTT
CAITRDMNTEAFF
>.|.|TRBV4-3|TRBJ1-6
TGCGCCAGCAGCCAAGATGAGGTGGCAAATTCACCCCTCCACTTT
CASSQDEVANSPLHF
>.|TRBD1|TRBV6-5|TRBJ1-1
TGTGCCAGCAGTCCCGGGACAGGGGATTCTCACACTGAAGCTTTCTTT
CASSPGTGDSHTEAFF
>few|.|TRBV5-1|TRBJ2-5
TGCGCCAGCAGCTTGGGTTACAACCAAGAGACCCAGTACTTC
CASSLGYNQETQYF